The 22 T cell receptor beta chains below all came from one sample that was sequenced in a study of blood T cell repertoires in COVID-19. Here immunoSEQ multiplex PCR was the method, and the copy in TCRdb shows in-frame clones only, minus some. In the table there are 200,000 to 250,000 clones, approximately 81% of which are singletons. Sequences were obtained from peripheral blood. These receptors all stem from a woman of 80 years or more with acute or convalescent COVID-19.

The DNA of the CDR3 is TGTGCCAGCAGCGCAACACACTATAATTCACCCCTCCACTTT. This gives the protein CASSATHYNSPLHF. This chain connects TRBV7-2 to TRBJ1-6; D is undetermined. The CDR3 extends over 14 amino acids. Trimming shortened V by 5 bases and J by 3 bases, and 8 bases separated the two germline ends. CDR1 is SGHTA and CDR2 is FQGNSA in the germline V gene.

In this sample, this clone turned up a few times. This chain links TRBV5-4 with TRBJ2-7; weak D call: TRBD1 (6 bases). V lost 1 base and J 0 bases, leaving 8 bases between the germline ends. This CDR3 has 14 residues. The germline V gene has CDR1 SGHNT and CDR2 YYREEE (reference sequence). The CDR3 DNA reads TGTGCCAGCAGCTTGCGGGACAACTCCTACGAGCAGTACTTC. Translation: CASSLRDNSYEQYF.

The J gene is TRBJ1-4, the V gene TRBV14; 7 bases line up with TRBD1. This CDR3 region has 14 residues. The V segment lost 4 bases and the J segment 8 bases; nucleotides outside the gene matches: 7. CDR1 is SGHDN and CDR2 is FVKESK in the germline V gene. The CDR3 here is CASSPGQLAEKLFF. The CDR3 DNA reads TGTGCCAGCAGCCCGGGACAGCTAGCGGAAAAACTGTTTTTT.

This clone was seen more than once but under ten times. The rearrangement links TRBV9 to TRBJ1-2; 7 bases agree with TRBD1. V was pared by 4 bases and J by 3 bases, with 9 bases of the junction left unmatched. CDR3 length: 15 amino acids. Germline V gene lookup returns CDR1 SGDLS and CDR2 YYNGEE. CDR3 sequence reads: CASSPSGGQDYGYTF. Here the CDR3 DNA reads TGTGCCAGCAGCCCTTCAGGGGGGCAGGACTATGGCTACACCTTC. Full variable domain (remainder filled in from reference TRBV9 and TRBJ1-2): DSGVTQTPKHLITATGQRVTLRCSPRSGDLSVYWYQQSLDQGLQFLIQYYNGEERAKGNILERFSAQQFPDLHSELNLSSLELGDSALYFCASSPSGGQDYGYTFGSGTRLTVV.

In this sample, this clone turned up a few times. This chain's CDR3 is CASSQERTGWNTEAFF. In nucleotides, the CDR3 is TGCGCCAGCAGCCAAGAGAGGACAGGGTGGAACACTGAAGCTTTCTTT. The V gene is TRBV4-3, the J gene TRBJ1-1, with 8 bases that match TRBD1. The germline V gene encodes CDR1 LGHNA and CDR2 YSLEER. V dropped 0 bases and J dropped 1; count of bases not matched to a gene: 4. The CDR3 runs 16 residues.

The rearrangement uses TRBV5-1 and TRBJ1-4, with TRBD1 as a possible D gene (6 bases). Germline CDR1 is SGHRS and CDR2 is YFSETQ. This CDR3 is 15 amino acids long. The ends were cut back, 0 bases at V and 7 bases at J, with 13 bases in the middle. Here the CDR3 reads CASSLGAQGPEKLFF. In DNA, the CDR3 is TGCGCCAGCAGCTTGGGGGCCCAGGGGCCTGAAAAACTGTTTTTT.

This rearrangement joins TRBV11-2 to TRBJ2-1, with 9 nucleotides matching TRBD1. The germline gives CDR1 SGHAT, CDR2 FQNNGV. This CDR3 comprises 16 residues. J gave up 10 bases and V 2 bases, and 12 bases lay outside the gene matches. This CDR3 is CASSLTDRGSVGEQFF. The DNA of the CDR3 is TGTGCCAGCAGCTTAACCGACAGGGGGTCCGTTGGCGAGCAGTTCTTC.

V is TRBV6-2 or TRBV6-3 and J is TRBJ2-2; D possibly corresponds to TRBD1 (5 bases). Per the germline V gene, CDR1 is MNHEY and CDR2 is SVGEGT. The CDR3 extends over 14 amino acids. Trimming took 5 bases from V and 3 from J, leaving 10 bases between them. The DNA for the CDR3 is TGTGCCAGCAGTCAAGGACACGACACCGGGGAGCTGTTTTTT. Its translation is CASSQGHDTGELFF.

V usage is TRBV7-2 and J usage is TRBJ1-2, with a possible D match to TRBD1 (6 bases). The CDR3 is made up of 17 amino acids. V was cut by 6 bases and J by 1 base, with 21 bases left in between. Germline CDR1 and CDR2: SGHTA and FQGNSA. The CDR3 is CASSSPRRDTINYGYTF. CDR3 sequence (DNA): TGTGCCAGCAGTTCCCCCCGCCGGGACACTATTAACTATGGCTACACCTTC.

The chain recombines TRBV19 with TRBJ1-2; no clear D gene. Germline values: CDR1 LNHDA, CDR2 SQIVND (reference sequence). Trimming stripped 5 bases from V and 10 bases from J, with 14 bases between. The CDR3 loop spans 12 amino acids. The chain's CDR3 is CASSFSAGYYTF. CDR3 in DNA: TGTGCCAGTAGTTTCTCGGCAGGCTACTACACCTTC. Variable domain in full (rest from reference TRBV19 and TRBJ1-2): DGGITQSPKYLFRKEGQNVTLSCEQNLNHDAMYWYRQDPGQGLRLIYYSQIVNDFQKGDIAEGYSVSREKKESFPLTVTSAQKNPTAFYLCASSFSAGYYTFGSGTRLTVV.

J is TRBJ2-1 and V is TRBV28; no clear D gene. V shed 3 bases and J shed 11 bases, with 11 bases lying between them. The germline gives CDR1 MDHEN, CDR2 SYDVKM. The CDR3 loop spans 12 amino acids. The CDR3 here is CASSFDMGQQFF. In nucleotides, the CDR3 is TGTGCCAGCAGTTTTGACATGGGCCAGCAGTTCTTC.

The chain joins TRBV5-1 to TRBJ2-1; 8 bases are a match to TRBD2. Looked up from germline, CDR1 is SGHRS and CDR2 is YFSETQ. Losses at the gene ends were 1 base for V and 0 bases for J; bases not matched to a gene: 6. This CDR3 contains 17 residues. The CDR3 DNA follows: TGCGCCAGCAGCTTGCTCAGCGGGGGCCTCTCCTACAATGAGCAGTTCTTC. It translates to CASSLLSGGLSYNEQFF.

The V call is TRBV29-1, the J call TRBJ2-7; perhaps TRBD2 as D (6 bases). The germline CDR1 and CDR2 sequences are SQVTM and ANQGSEA. The germline V and J ends were trimmed by 4 bases and 3 bases, with 13 bases remaining between them. The CDR3 is 13 amino acids. CDR3 in DNA: TGCAGCGTTGCTCTGACTAGTGGCTACGAGCAGTACTTC. This codes for CSVALTSGYEQYF.

CDR3 DNA: TGTGCCAGCAGTCTAATACAGAATCAGCCCCAGCATTTT. This encodes CASSLIQNQPQHF. The gene calls are TRBV2 and TRBJ1-5; D gene unclear. Germline V gene sequence: CDR1 SNHLY, CDR2 FYNNEI. CDR3 length: 13 residues. Deletions cut 5 bases from V and 4 bases from J, with 9 bases between.

The rearrangement uses TRBV5-4 and TRBJ2-1, with a tentative D call TRBD2 (7 bases). The CDR3 covers 15 residues. CDR1 SGHNT and CDR2 YYREEE come from the germline V gene (reference sequence). The V gene lost 1 base and the J gene lost 4 bases, with 12 bases spanning the gap. As DNA, the CDR3 is TGTGCCAGCAGCTTGCTCGGGGGGCGGTACAATGAGCAGTTCTTC. Amino acids: CASSLLGGRYNEQFF.

This sequence joins TRBV6-5 and TRBJ1-2; 8 bases agree with TRBD1. With V trimmed by 3 bases and J by 3 bases, 6 bases remained unmatched. CDR1 is MNHEY and CDR2 is SVGAGI in the germline V gene. This CDR3 has 15 amino acids. In DNA, the CDR3 is TGTGCCAGCAGTTATGACAGGGGAACGGACTATGGCTACACCTTC. Translated: CASSYDRGTDYGYTF.

The genes are TRBV3-1 (or the pseudogene TRBV3-2) and TRBJ1-3, with D possibly being TRBD1 (5 bases). Germline V CDR1 and CDR2: LGHDT, YNNKEL (reference sequence). Trimming removed 1 base from V and 2 bases from J, with 6 bases in between. The CDR3 is 14 residues long. The CDR3 region has the DNA TGTGCCAGCAGCCAAGGGGGGGCTGGAAACACCATATATTTT. Translation gives CASSQGGAGNTIYF.

This clone appeared a few times. The chain couples TRBV14 to TRBJ1-1; tentatively, D is TRBD1 (6 bases). V lost 4 bases and J 7 bases, leaving 10 bases between the germline ends. CDR1 is SGHDN, CDR2 FVKESK, per germline. The CDR3 runs 12 residues. The CDR3 sequence is CASSLGQFEAFF. The CDR3 coding sequence is TGTGCCAGCAGCCTCGGACAGTTTGAAGCTTTCTTT.

The chain is built from TRBV7-2 and TRBJ2-5; maybe TRBD2 (5 bases). Germline CDR1 SGHTA, CDR2 FQGNSA. V was shortened by 5 bases and J by 5 bases, with 12 bases between the two germline ends. There are 13 residues in the CDR3. CDR3 amino acids: CASSPGWRETQYF. CDR3 coding DNA: TGTGCCAGCAGCCCCGGATGGAGGGAGACCCAGTACTTC.

Concerning this clone itself: This sample includes further DNA sequences coding for the same CDR3. The chain combines TRBV2 with TRBJ1-1; D gene uncertain. Germline V gives CDR1 SNHLY, CDR2 FYNNEI. The V end lost 2 bases, the J end lost 1 base, and 2 bases lay between the germline ends. This CDR3 has 12 amino acids. CDR3 coding DNA: TGTGCCAGCAGTGAACGGAACACTGAAGCTTTCTTT. It encodes CASSERNTEAFF.

The V gene is TRBV10-2, the J gene TRBJ2-2, with D perhaps TRBD2 (5 bases). The CDR3 is made up of 17 amino acids. Deletions cut 3 bases from V and 0 bases from J, with 14 bases between. The V gene's germline CDR1 is WSHSY and CDR2 SAAADI. The CDR3 bases are TGCGCCAGCAGTGACTGGAGGCTGATTTCGAACACCGGGGAGCTGTTTTTT. It yields the protein CASSDWRLISNTGELFF.

The gene calls are TRBV5-4 and TRBJ1-5; D perhaps matches TRBD1 (6 bases). This CDR3 is built from 14 residues. V dropped 4 bases and J dropped 5 bases, with 13 bases sitting between them. The V gene's germline CDR1 is SGHNT and CDR2 YYREEE (reference sequence). CDR3 DNA: TGTGCCAGCAGCCTACAGGGCGCCTATCAGCCCCAGCATTTT. It yields the protein CASSLQGAYQPQHF. The full variable domain, rest sourced from reference TRBV5-4 and TRBJ1-5, is ETGVTQSPTHLIKTRGQQVTLRCSSQSGHNTVSWYQQALGQGPQFIFQYYREEENGRGNFPPRFSGLQFPNYSSELNVNALELDDSALYLCASSLQGAYQPQHFGDGTRLSIL.